This T cell receptor (beta chain) was sequenced for a study of T cell responses to AZD1222 COVID-19 vaccine. About this clone: Its target is unknown.

Study results and limitations: The sample set comprised mostly white British donors with more females, and clonal diversity was possibly underestimated.

Germline CDR1 is SGHVS and CDR2 is FQNEAQ. Trimming shortened V by 1 base and J by 6 bases, and 13 bases separated the two germline ends. The CDR3 covers 14 residues. Libraries were prepared by immunoSEQ multiplex PCR; TCRdb keeps only in-frame clonotypes and omits some of them. The repertoire has 150,000 or so clones, more than 80% of them found once; the top ten carry more than 4%. This TCR derives from an adult who received the MenACWY meningococcal vaccine as a control. The sequenced sample was peripheral blood, obtained 28 days after the second dose of the MenACWY control vaccine. This rearrangement joins TRBV7-8 to TRBJ2-7; D unclear. The CDR3 region has the DNA TGTGCCAGCAGCTTAGGCACAGAAACCTCCGAGCAGTACTTC. As protein: CASSLGTETSEQYF.